Each of the 23 T cell receptor beta chains below was sequenced from the same sample in a study of T-cell reconstitution after alpha-beta-depleted transplantation in children. TCRbeta library preparation incorporated unique molecular identifiers. A single record per CDR3 protein comes from TCRdb applying MiXCR to the PCR reads. The sample lists fewer than 700,000 distinct CDR3 sequences, 13% occurring once. The sequences come from PBMCs, mostly from graft donor cells, collected 360 days after TCRalphabeta/CD19-depleted stem cell transplant. These receptors came from a male patient younger than 18 who had a stem cell transplant for acute myeloid leukemia, so the T cells may come from the graft donor.

On this clonotype itself: Sequence at one end of the junction differs from germline and may be a read error. The chain uses TRBV2 and TRBJ2-3; 8 positions agree with TRBD2. The CDR3 extends over 14 amino acids. The germline V gene has CDR1 SNHLY and CDR2 FYNNEI. This chain's CDR3 is CATSVGLDTDTQYF. The CDR3 DNA is TGTGCCACCAGTGTGGGACTAGACACAGATACGCAGTATTTT. The full variable domain, rest sourced from reference TRBV2 and TRBJ2-3, is EPEVTQTPSHQVTQMGQEVILRCVPISNHLYFYWYRQILGQKVEFLVSFYNNEISEKSEIFDDQFSVERPDGSNFTLKIRSTKLEDSAMYFCATSVGLDTDTQYFGPGTRLTVL.

This clonotype was found a few times. V usage is TRBV5-1 and J usage is TRBJ2-7; D is possibly TRBD1 (6 bases). This CDR3 has 15 amino acids. Trimming removed 4 bases at V and 7 bases at J, with 21 bases between. Germline values: CDR1 SGHRS, CDR2 YFSETQ. The CDR3 sequence: CASSTRDIRAGEQYF. The DNA for the CDR3 is TGCGCCAGCAGCACCCGGGACATCAGGGCTGGGGAGCAGTACTTC.

This clonotype was seen once. The V call is TRBV4-2, the J call TRBJ2-3, with TRBD1 matching 9 bases. The CDR3 extends over 16 amino acids. Germline V gene sequence: CDR1 LGHNA, CDR2 YNFKEQ. The J segment lost 2 bases and the V segment lost 0 bases, leaving 3 bases of the junction unmatched. CDR3 bases: TGTGCCAGCAGCCAAGACGGGACAGGGATCACAGATACGCAGTATTTT. Translation gives CASSQDGTGITDTQYF.

This clonotype was counted between two and nine times. J is TRBJ2-5 and V is TRBV5-1; D not resolved. The CDR3 loop spans 13 amino acids. V lost 3 bases, J lost 5 bases, and 11 bases lay in between. The germline gives CDR1 SGHRS, CDR2 YFSETQ. The CDR3 sequence: CASSYVGWETQYF. CDR3 nucleotides: TGCGCCAGCAGCTACGTAGGGTGGGAGACCCAGTACTTC.

The gene calls are TRBV19 and TRBJ2-7, with D maybe TRBD2 (5 bases). This CDR3 region has 14 residues. Trimming pared 4 bases from V and 5 bases from J, leaving 15 bases between. Germline CDR1 reads LNHDA; CDR2 reads SQIVND (reference sequence). CDR3 loop: CASSKVSTGDEQYF. The CDR3 DNA reads as TGTGCCAGTAGTAAAGTATCAACCGGGGACGAGCAGTACTTC.

In this sample, this clonotype turned up many times. The chain couples TRBV20-1 to TRBJ2-1; 12 positions match TRBD1. The germline CDR1 and CDR2 sequences are DFQATT and SNEGSKA (reference sequence). The CDR3 covers 18 residues. The V segment lost 0 bases and the J segment 7 bases; nucleotides outside the gene matches: 13. The chain's CDR3 is CSARDDLPGTGGKNEQFF. The CDR3 nucleotides are TGCAGTGCTAGAGATGACTTACCGGGGACAGGGGGCAAGAATGAGCAGTTCTTC.

This clonotype has a count of ten or more. This chain links TRBV20-1 with TRBJ2-1, with D unresolved. Germline loops: CDR1 DFQATT, CDR2 SNEGSKA (reference sequence). Trimming pared 0 bases from V and 1 base from J, leaving 10 bases between. The CDR3 is made up of 15 amino acids. CDR3 residues: CSARESGKSYNEQFF. CDR3 DNA sequence: TGCAGTGCTAGAGAAAGTGGGAAGTCCTACAATGAGCAGTTCTTC.

V usage is TRBV28 and J usage is TRBJ2-5, with 9 bases that match TRBD2. The CDR3 sequence is 15 residues long. Germline values: CDR1 MDHEN, CDR2 SYDVKM. Trimming at V came to 2 bases and at J to 4 bases, leaving 5 bases not matched to a gene. In DNA, the CDR3 is TGTGCCAGCAGTTTAGCGGGAGGGCCTATAGAGACCCAGTACTTC. It yields the protein CASSLAGGPIETQYF.

The J gene is TRBJ2-3, the V gene TRBV20-1; D is unclear. Germline V gene lookup returns CDR1 DFQATT and CDR2 SNEGSKA (reference sequence). The V gene lost 3 bases and the J gene lost 2 bases, with 6 bases spanning the gap. The CDR3 runs 12 residues. The CDR3, as DNA: TGCAGTGCTAGGGAACACACAGATACGCAGTATTTT. Translation: CSAREHTDTQYF.

This clonotype was seen only a few times. V usage is TRBV20-1 and J usage is TRBJ2-3; 15 nucleotides match TRBD2. Losses at the gene ends were 6 bases for V and 3 bases for J; bases not matched to a gene: 4. In germline, CDR1 is DFQATT, CDR2 SNEGSKA (reference sequence). The CDR3 has 15 amino acids. CDR3 sequence: CSAGLAGGATDTQYF. The DNA for the CDR3 is TGCAGTGCGGGACTAGCGGGAGGCGCGACAGATACGCAGTATTTT.

This clonotype was seen repeatedly, ten times or more. The rearrangement links TRBV5-5 to TRBJ2-1, with D hard to call. The CDR3 sequence is 16 residues long. Trimming cost V 3 bases and J 2 bases, with 15 bases left between them. Per the germline V gene, CDR1 is SGHKS and CDR2 is YYEKEE (reference sequence). This CDR3 reads CASSSSDGIPYNEQFF. In nucleotides, the CDR3 is TGTGCCAGCAGCTCGTCCGACGGAATACCCTACAATGAGCAGTTCTTC.

The chain employs TRBV7-2 and TRBJ2-3, with no clear D. CDR3 length: 17 amino acids. Trimming pared 1 base from V and 3 bases from J, leaving 17 bases between. Germline lookup yields CDR1 SGHTA and CDR2 FQGNSA. Here the CDR3 DNA reads TGTGCCAGCAGCTTAGTATCCGGAAGGGTTTTGACAGATACGCAGTATTTT. Amino acids: CASSLVSGRVLTDTQYF.

Concerning this clonotype itself: A read error is likely, as this CDR3 ends without the conserved phenylalanine or tryptophan. The V call is TRBV28, the J call TRBJ2-7, with D unresolved. The V end lost 0 bases, the J end lost 2 bases, and 8 bases lay between the germline ends. Germline-derived CDR1 and CDR2 are MDHEN and SYDVKM. This CDR3 spans 14 amino acids. This chain's CDR3 is CASSLWARAYEQYY. The CDR3 nucleotides read TGTGCCAGCAGTTTATGGGCACGGGCCTACGAGCAGTACTAC.

This clonotype was observed at least ten times. The gene calls are TRBV7-3 and TRBJ2-2; TRBD1 aligns across 7 bases. The CDR3 totals 15 residues. V was clipped by 5 bases and J by 0 bases; unmatched bases: 3. Looked up from germline, CDR1 is SGHTA and CDR2 is FQGTGA. CDR3 coding DNA: TGTGCCAGCAGCCTGGGACAGACGAACACCGGGGAGCTGTTTTTT. It is translated as CASSLGQTNTGELFF.

V gene TRBV6-5 combines with J gene TRBJ2-5, with 14 bases identical to TRBD2. The CDR3 totals 18 residues. With 2 bases clipped from V and 1 base from J, the junction kept 6 bases outside the gene matches. Germline CDR1 reads MNHEY; CDR2 reads SVGAGI. CDR3 amino acids: CASSYAGTSGSGQETQYF. The CDR3 DNA reads TGTGCCAGCAGTTACGCCGGGACTAGCGGGAGTGGCCAAGAGACCCAGTACTTC.

Comments on this clonotype: A much bigger clone sits one base away, suggesting this may be a read error. The rearrangement links TRBV7-6 to TRBJ2-7; 11 positions match TRBD2. Germline lookup yields CDR1 SGHVS and CDR2 FNYEAQ. CDR3 size: 20 residues. CDR3 DNA: TGTGCCAGCATCTTAGCCCCCCTAGCGGGAGGTCTCCCCTCCTCCTACGAGCAGTACTTC. It translates to CASILAPLAGGLPSSYEQYF.

This clonotype appeared many times. The rearrangement uses TRBV9 and TRBJ2-5; no clear D gene. In germline, CDR1 is SGDLS, CDR2 YYNGEE. The CDR3 spans 13 residues. Trimming cost V 0 bases and J 2 bases, with 5 bases left between them. The CDR3 is CASSVGVQETQYF. CDR3 sequence (DNA): TGTGCCAGCAGCGTAGGGGTGCAAGAGACCCAGTACTTC.

V usage is TRBV6-1 and J usage is TRBJ2-3, with unresolved D. CDR1 is MNHNS and CDR2 is SASEGT in the germline V gene. The CDR3 contains 15 residues. Trimming removed 8 bases from V and 2 bases from J, with 17 bases in between. DNA of the CDR3: TGTGCCAGCTCCCACTCGGGCCATCCCACAGATACGCAGTATTTT. Translated: CASSHSGHPTDTQYF.

This clonotype has a count of ten or more. The CDR3 DNA reads TGCGCCAGCAGCTTGGGCTTTCAGGGTGCTGGGGCCAACGTCCTGACTTTC. This codes for CASSLGFQGAGANVLTF. The chain uses TRBV5-1 and TRBJ2-6; TRBD1 is a possible D gene (5 bases). Germline V CDR1 and CDR2: SGHRS, YFSETQ. Trimming took off 0 bases at V and 2 bases at J, with 12 bases between the two ends. The CDR3 covers 17 residues.

This chain connects TRBV24-1 to TRBJ2-7; 8 bases line up with TRBD1. CDR3 length: 15 residues. V dropped 7 bases and J dropped 3; count of bases not matched to a gene: 10. The germline V gene has CDR1 KGHDR and CDR2 SFDVKD. The CDR3 here is CATSTRDRRCYEQYF. The DNA of the CDR3 is TGTGCCACCAGCACCAGGGACAGGAGATGCTACGAGCAGTACTTC.

This clonotype was recorded only once. J is TRBJ2-5 and V is TRBV18; TRBD2 matches at 8 bases. The germline gives CDR1 KGHSH, CDR2 LQKENI. V trimming: 6 bases; J trimming: 7 bases; junction bases outside the gene matches: 16. The CDR3 loop spans 16 amino acids. Here the CDR3 DNA reads TGTGCCAGCTCTCTCACTAGCGGCAAGGCCTGGGGGACCCAGTACTTC. Translating it yields CASSLTSGKAWGTQYF.

The rearrangement joins TRBV5-1 to TRBJ2-7; the match to TRBD1 covers 8 bases. Looked up from germline, CDR1 is SGHRS and CDR2 is YFSETQ. The junction had 9 bases not matched to a gene; V was cut back by 3 bases and J by 1 base. The CDR3 spans 16 residues. DNA of the CDR3: TGCGCCAGCAGCTCGACAGGGGACGCCCTATCCTACGAGCAGTACTTC. Residues: CASSSTGDALSYEQYF. Complete variable domain (other parts from reference TRBV5-1 and TRBJ2-7): KAGVTQTPRYLIKTRGQQVTLSCSPISGHRSVSWYQQTPGQGLQFLFEYFSETQRNKGNFPGRFSGRQFSNSRSEMNVSTLELGDSALYLCASSSTGDALSYEQYFGPGTRLTVT.

V is TRBV20-1 and J is TRBJ2-5; maybe TRBD2 (5 bases). V lost 6 bases and J lost 5, with 16 bases in between. CDR1 and CDR2 from the germline V gene are DFQATT and SNEGSKA (reference sequence). This CDR3 spans 13 amino acids. CDR3: CSALLSGEETQYF. The CDR3 DNA follows: TGCAGTGCCTTGCTCAGCGGCGAGGAGACCCAGTACTTC.